The entry below describes one TCR beta chain. Its target is not known. Deletions cut 2 bases from V and 11 bases from J, with 13 bases between. Germline V gives CDR1 SGHTA, CDR2 FQGNSA. This CDR3 comprises 13 residues. This record comes from a study of human T cells and chemical hapten exposure. Study-level information: Recorded diagnoses among the mostly female patients were alopecia areata, totalis or universalis. The variation in per-sample TCR yields arose mainly from small differences in pooled library volumes. Study-level findings and limits: Donor immune responses may differ from healthy people's, since all donors had alopecia.

TCRdb called the RACE reads again in MiXCR, with one record for every CDR3 protein. Here the sample spans tens of thousands of distinct CDR3 sequences, about 9.4% being singletons. Documented time point: pre-sensitization, week 0. Documented treatment: therapeutic diphenylcyclopropenone sensitization with weekly scalp DPC. Extraction of total RNA was performed on unfractionated whole blood. Blood draws came first, before each patch test. The source material was whole blood, sampled in connection with sensitization to the hapten diphenylcyclopropenone (DPC). The source is a man aged 45-65 years with alopecia areata. Some clones in this sample may be carry-over from other donors' samples. The chain carries TRBV7-2 and TRBJ2-1, with D hard to call. CDR3 residues: CASSLPPTEKQFF. CDR3 coding DNA: TGTGCCAGCAGCTTACCTCCGACTGAGAAGCAGTTCTTC. The whole variable domain, filled in from reference TRBV7-2 and TRBJ2-1, reads GAGVSQSPSNKVTEKGKDVELRCDPISGHTALYWYRQSLGQGLEFLIYFQGNSAPDKSGLPSDRFSAERTGGSVSTLTIQRTQQEDSAVYLCASSLPPTEKQFFGPGTRLTVL.